This T cell receptor (beta chain) was profiled in a study of blood T cells in healthy people across ages. About the research overall: Every two T cells gave about one barcoded beta molecule via template switching. Study results and limitations: The study lacked donor CMV status, which possibly confounded expanded clonotype changes.

Details on this clonotype: Its specificity is not known.

V gave up 4 bases and J gave up 8 bases; unmatched junction bases: 17. CDR3 size: 17 residues. Germline values: CDR1 LGHDT, CDR2 YNNKEL (reference sequence). Alongside a J-beta primer mix, a sample-barcoded 5' primer served in a second PCR lasting 7 to 11 cycles. The template-switch adaptor was a 5' adaptor with 12 random nucleotides. It tagged each cDNA molecule. One entry per CDR3 protein, called by TCRdb with MiXCR from the 5' RACE reads. The sample has roughly 800,000 distinct CDR3 sequences; roughly 64% are singletons. Specimen: blood. The chain uses TRBV3-1 and TRBJ2-3; 8 bases agree with TRBD2. This receptor was obtained from a man aged 25-45 years in good health. The CDR3 reads CASSPSPSGGAGGTQYF. Here the CDR3 DNA reads TGTGCCAGCAGCCCCTCTCCATCCGGGGGGGCCGGGGGTACGCAGTATTTT.